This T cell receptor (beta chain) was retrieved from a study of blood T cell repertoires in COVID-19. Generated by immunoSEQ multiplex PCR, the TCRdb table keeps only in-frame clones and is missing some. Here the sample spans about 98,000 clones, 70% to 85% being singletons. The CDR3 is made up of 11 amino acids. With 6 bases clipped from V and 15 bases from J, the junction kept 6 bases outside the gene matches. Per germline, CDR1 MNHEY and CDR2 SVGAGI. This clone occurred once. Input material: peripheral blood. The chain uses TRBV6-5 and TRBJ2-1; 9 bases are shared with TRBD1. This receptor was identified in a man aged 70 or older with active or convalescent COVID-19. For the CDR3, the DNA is TGTGCCAGCAGCCGGGACAGGGTCTCGTTCTTC. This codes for CASSRDRVSFF.